Shown below are 2 T cell receptor beta chains from a single sample sequenced in a study of regulatory T cells in long-lasting Graves disease. Time point noted: persistent/refractory GD, antithyroid drugs over 5 years with positive TRAb. Construction of the TCR library relied on RNA isolated from PBMCs. Construction of the TCR beta libraries employed iRepertoire HTBI primers in conjunction with Arm-PCR of CDR3 regions. Each CDR3 protein is one row after TCRdb ran MiXCR on the multiplex PCR reads. The data show roughly 470,000 distinct CDR3 sequences, with more than 20% seen just once and about 7.8% held by the top ten. The material sequenced was peripheral blood mononuclear cells (PBMCs), taken when the disease was refractory, from a patient treated with antithyroid drugs. Receptors originate from a female donor with Graves disease.

There are a few counts of this clonotype. The V gene is TRBV29-1, the J gene TRBJ1-2; the D is unclear. This CDR3 has 15 residues. V was cut by 4 bases and J by 4 bases, with 19 bases left in between. In germline, CDR1 is SQVTM, CDR2 ANQGSEA. The CDR3: CSVVSLVGMAYGYTF. CDR3 bases: TGCAGCGTTGTCTCCTTAGTGGGTATGGCCTATGGCTACACCTTC.

This clonotype has more than one count but fewer than ten. The chain employs TRBV7-8 and TRBJ2-5; TRBD2 is a possible D gene (5 bases). The germline gives CDR1 SGHVS, CDR2 FQNEAQ. The CDR3 consists of 14 residues. Trimming stripped 1 base from V and 7 bases from J, with 13 bases between. The DNA for the CDR3 is TGTGCCAGCAGCTTAGGCCGGACTCCAACGACCCAGTACTTC. It specifies CASSLGRTPTTQYF.